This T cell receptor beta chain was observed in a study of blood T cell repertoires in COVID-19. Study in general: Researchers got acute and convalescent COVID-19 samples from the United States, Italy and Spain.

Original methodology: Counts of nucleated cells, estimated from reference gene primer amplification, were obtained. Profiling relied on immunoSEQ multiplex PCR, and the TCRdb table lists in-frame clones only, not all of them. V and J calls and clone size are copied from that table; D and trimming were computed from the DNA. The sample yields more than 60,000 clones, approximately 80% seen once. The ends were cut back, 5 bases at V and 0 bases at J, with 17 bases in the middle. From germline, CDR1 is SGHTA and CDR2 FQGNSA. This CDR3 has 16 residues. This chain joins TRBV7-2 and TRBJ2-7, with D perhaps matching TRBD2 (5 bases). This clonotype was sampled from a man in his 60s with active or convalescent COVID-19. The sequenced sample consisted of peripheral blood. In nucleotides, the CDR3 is TGTGCCAGCAGCCGCAACCCGAGCGGTAGCTCCTACGAGCAGTACTTC. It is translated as CASSRNPSGSSYEQYF. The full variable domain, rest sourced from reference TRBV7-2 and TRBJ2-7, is GAGVSQSPSNKVTEKGKDVELRCDPISGHTALYWYRQSLGQGLEFLIYFQGNSAPDKSGLPSDRFSAERTGGSVSTLTIQRTQQEDSAVYLCASSRNPSGSSYEQYFGPGTRLTVT.